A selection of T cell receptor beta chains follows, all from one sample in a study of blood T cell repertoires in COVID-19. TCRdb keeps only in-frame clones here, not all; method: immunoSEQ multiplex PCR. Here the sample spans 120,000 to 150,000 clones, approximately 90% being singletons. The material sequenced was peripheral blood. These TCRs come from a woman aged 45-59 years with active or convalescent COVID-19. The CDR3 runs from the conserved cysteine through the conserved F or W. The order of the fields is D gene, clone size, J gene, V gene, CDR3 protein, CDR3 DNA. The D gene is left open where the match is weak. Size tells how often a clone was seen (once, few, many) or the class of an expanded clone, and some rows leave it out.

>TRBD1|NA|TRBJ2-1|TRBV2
CASRTGGAYSNEQFF
TGTGCCAGCAGGACAGGGGGCGCTTATTCCAATGAGCAGTTCTTC
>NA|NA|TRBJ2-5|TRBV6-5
CASSYSRSYLTQYF
TGTGCCAGCAGTTACTCGAGGTCCTACCTGACCCAGTACTTC
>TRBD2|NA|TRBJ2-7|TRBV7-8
CASSLATSDYEQYF
TGTGCCAGCAGCTTAGCGACTAGCGACTACGAGCAGTACTTC
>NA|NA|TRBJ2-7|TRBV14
CASSPGLGVIEQYF
TGTGCCAGCAGCCCGGGACTCGGGGTCATCGAGCAGTACTTC
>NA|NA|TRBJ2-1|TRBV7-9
CASSLFYEQFF
TGTGCCAGCAGCTTATTCTATGAGCAGTTCTTC
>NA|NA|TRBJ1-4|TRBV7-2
CASSRGGLNEKLFF
TGTGCCAGCAGCCGGGGAGGGCTTAATGAAAAACTGTTTTTT
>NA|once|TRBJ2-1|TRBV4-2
CASSPEYNQRGNEQFF
TGTGCCAGCTCACCAGAGTATAACCAGCGAGGGAATGAGCAGTTCTTC
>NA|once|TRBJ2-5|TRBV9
CASSVGGGAETQYF
TGTGCCAGCAGCGTAGGAGGGGGTGCGGAGACCCAGTACTTC
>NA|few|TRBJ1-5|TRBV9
CASSAWGGSQPQHF
TGTGCCAGCAGCGCCTGGGGAGGGTCCCAGCCCCAGCATTTT
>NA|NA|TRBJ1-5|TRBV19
CASSSVEQPQHF
TGTGCCAGTAGTAGTGTGGAGCAGCCCCAGCATTTT
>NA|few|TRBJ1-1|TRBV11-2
CASSPGSASVFF
TGTGCCAGCAGCCCGGGATCGGCAAGCGTTTTCTTT